The rows below give T cell receptor beta chains drawn from one sample of a study of CD8+ T cells in alopecia areata. Some clones are missing from TCRdb's copy, which holds only in-frame ones; the method was immunoSEQ multiplex PCR. The sample carries around 200,000 clones, under 60% recorded once. The sample was CD8+ T cells sorted from blood, taken at week 24, from a patient treated with tofacitinib. The source of these receptors is a human donor with alopecia areata. Both conserved end residues are part of each CDR3. The order of the fields is V gene, CDR3 protein.

>TRBV7-9
CASRLVLNTEAFF
>TRBV7-9
CASSFGDTQYF
>TRBV2
CATQDYSSYNEQFF
>TRBV29-1
CSVGQGEYNEQFF
>TRBV9
CASSAPGTGINGYTF
>TRBV2
CARLSGATNTEAFF
>TRBV11-2
CASSLGFGGNQPQHF
>TRBV13
CASSSRDISYEQYF
>TRBV19
CASSWWGQGDSNQPQHF
>TRBV10-3
CAISESIGLAGELFF
>TRBV30
CAWSATGGDEQYF
>TRBV5-1
CASTWVERLGAPPDTQYF
>TRBV5-6
CASSGDRRKTQYF
>TRBV6-5
CASSYSSGRAYEQYF
>TRBV27
CASGLAGVSYEQYF
>TRBV7-9
CASNIPGYGYTF
>TRBV6-1
CASSKGQINQPQHF
>TRBV5-1
CASSLLSGSPERELFF
>TRBV7-6
CASSSYTSGHYGYTF
>TRBV27
CASTWTGARGTEAFF
>TRBV5-1
CASRSMNTGELFF
>TRBV6-1
CASSDKGTYEQYF
>TRBV6-1
CASGSDRSGGYTF
>TRBV5-1
CASSLEQNYGYTF
>TRBV15
CATSREYDRGNSPLHF
>TRBV27
CASSLARGNEQFF
>TRBV19
CASRIDSTGELFF
>TRBV5-6
CASSLFGGQRGNQPQHF
>TRBV9
CASGHAPFF
>TRBV30
CAWSSVTYEQYF